This is a list of T cell receptor beta chains from one sample in a study of T-cell reconstitution after alpha-beta-depleted transplantation in children. TCRdb redid the calling of the PCR reads with MiXCR, one entry per CDR3 protein. There are approximately 590,000 distinct CDR3 sequences in the sample; under 12% occur only once, and about 4.3% lies in the top ten. The input for sequencing was PBMCs from the stem cell graft donor, taken from the stem cell graft. These receptors all come from a human donor who donated a stem cell graft to a child with acute myeloid leukemia. CDR3s include the opening cysteine and the closing phenylalanine or tryptophan. The D gene is left open where the match is weak. Size values are once, few and many counts, or a class for expanded clones, and some rows have none.

v_gene	abundance	d_gene	j_gene	CDR3nt	CDR3aa
TRBV25-1	.	TRBD2	TRBJ2-1	TGTGCCAGCAGTGTTTATAGCGGGAGGGGCTCCTACAATGAGCAGTTCTTC	CASSVYSGRGSYNEQFF
TRBV12-3/TRBV12-4	many	TRBD2	TRBJ2-3	TGTGCCAGCAGCCCACCGGCTAGCGGGGCCCCGCATACGCAGTATTTT	CASSPPASGAPHTQYF
TRBV18	few	.	TRBJ1-1	TGTGCCAGCTCACCAGTTGGAGGGACCACAGAAGCTTTCTTT	CASSPVGGTTEAFF
TRBV5-6	.	TRBD2	TRBJ2-1	TGTGCCAGCAGCTTGGAGGGAACTAGCGGGAGTACCTACAATGAGCAGTTCTTC	CASSLEGTSGSTYNEQFF
TRBV7-9	few	.	TRBJ1-3	TGTGCCATCGGGCGGAGCTCTGGAAACACCATATATTTT	CAIGRSSGNTIYF
TRBV12-3/TRBV12-4	.	.	TRBJ2-2	TGTGCCAGCAGCCCCGGCGGGATCAACACCGGGGAGCTGTTTTTT	CASSPGGINTGELFF
TRBV20-1	.	TRBD2	TRBJ2-1	TGCAGTGTAGACAGATCTAGCGGGAACTACAATGAGCAGTTCTTC	CSVDRSSGNYNEQFF
TRBV5-1	many	TRBD2	TRBJ2-1	TGCGCCAGCACCGCCCGGGTGGGAGGGGACAATGAGCAGTTCTTC	CASTARVGGDNEQFF
TRBV20-1	few	.	TRBJ1-5	TGCAGTGCTAGCAAGGGGGGGCTTGTCAATCAGCCCCAGCATTTT	CSASKGGLVNQPQHF
TRBV20-1	many	.	TRBJ2-3	TGCAGTGCTAGTCGAATGGGGAGCGGCTTAGGCACAGATACGCAGTATTTT	CSASRMGSGLGTDTQYF
TRBV4-3	.	.	TRBJ1-5	TGCGCCAGCAGCCAACCTTTTGTTAGCTACATGATACCTAAACAGCCCCAGCATTTT	CASSQPFVSYMIPKQPQHF
TRBV5-5	.	TRBD1	TRBJ1-1	TGTGCCAGCAGCCCAGGGGACAGGGGCGGCACTGAAGCTTTCTTT	CASSPGDRGGTEAFF